This TCR beta chain originates from a study of T-cell memory formation after mild COVID-19. TCRdb passed the 5' RACE reads through MiXCR, listing each CDR3 protein once. This table has under 150,000 distinct CDR3 sequences, 16% appearing once. This clonotype showed up just a few times. No antigen is known for it. Study findings and constraints: Clones that shrank (day 15 to 85) were balanced CD4/CD8, whereas later expanders leaned CD4+.

The CDR3 covers 16 residues. J was trimmed by 8 bases and V by 4 bases; bases with no gene match: 11. The V gene's germline CDR1 is SEHNR and CDR2 FQNEAQ (reference sequence). The V call is TRBV7-9, the J call TRBJ1-4; 9 bases map to TRBD1. What was sequenced was PBMCs or a T cell subset sorted from them (not recorded which). This TCR derives from an adult woman who had mild COVID-19 (a few samples of this study predate the infection). Cell type and time point are not known. The chain's CDR3 is CASSSDSGTGREKLFF. The DNA for the CDR3 is TGTGCCAGCAGCTCCGACTCCGGGACAGGGCGCGAAAAACTGTTTTTT.